This TCR beta chain was recovered during a study of cytomegalovirus exposure and HLA in healthy donors. Findings of the study overall: A later analysis by the authors found several of the most significant clusters apparently linked to common viral pathogens. Associated with cytomegalovirus, according to the listing, were about 160 TCR beta chains. The study reported that TCR beta sequences accurately predicted HLA-A and HLA-B alleles in most subjects.

Points on this clone: The target antigen is unknown.

Both 60 Vbeta primers and 13 Jbeta primers went into the PCR. Sequenced by immunoSEQ multiplex PCR; TCRdb stores in-frame clones only, minus some. The table lists roughly 100,000 clones, approximately 80% of them singletons. The sequencing input was PBMCs. The receptor was derived from a middle-aged woman in good health and CMV-seronegative.

CDR3 bases: TGTGCCAGCAGTGTTTTTGGACAGGGCTTTAGGGAGACCCAGTACTTC. This encodes CASSVFGQGFRETQYF. The gene calls are TRBV6-1 and TRBJ2-5; 8 nucleotides align to TRBD1. This CDR3 region has 16 residues. V lost 4 bases and J lost 5; bases outside the gene matches: 12. Germline-derived CDR1 and CDR2 are MNHNS and SASEGT.